This TCR beta chain derives from a study of shared clonotypes between healthy human individuals. Trimming left V 3 bases short and J 0 bases short, with 9 bases between. CDR1 is MNHNS and CDR2 is SASEGT in the germline V gene. The CDR3 contains 16 residues. TCRdb keeps only in-frame clones here, not all; method: immunoSEQ multiplex PCR. In the table there are around 2,000,000 clones, 95% of which are singletons. V and J are TRBV6-1 and TRBJ2-6; D call uncertain. The sequence came from a man in his late teens or twenties in good health. Material: naive CD4+ T cells sorted from blood. Documented subset: CD45RA+ positively selected. The CDR3 loop is CASSDWQSSGANVLTF. Written as DNA, the CDR3 is TGTGCCAGCAGTGATTGGCAGAGCTCTGGGGCCAACGTCCTGACTTTC.